These T cell receptor beta chains were read from a single sample in a study of tumor-infiltrating lymphocytes in primary liver carcinoma. TCRdb re-derived calls from the multiplex PCR reads in MiXCR, one entry per CDR3 protein. The sample records over 35,000 distinct CDR3 sequences, about three quarters being singletons. Sequencing was performed on liver tumor tissue from sampling region 2. The source is a middle-aged man with primary liver carcinoma and hepatitis B virus infection. Each CDR3 is given with its conserved first and last residue. A D gene is named only where the DNA matches it firmly. The listing skips clone size in some rows; elsewhere it reads once, few, many or a size class.

>.|.|TRBV29-1
CSGTLDTESFF
>.|TRBD2|TRBV20-1
CSGPAPSGVEQFF
>.|.|TRBV7-9
CAISSENSYEQYF
>.|.|TRBV12-3/TRBV12-4
CANSGLGGDGQFF
>.|.|TRBV5-5
CASSFGDMHYF
>.|.|TRBV29-1
CSVTLVEVTDTQYF
>many|.|TRBV5-1
CAGSLASIQETQYF
>.|.|TRBV5-1
CNSSSGAGITSGTNVLTF
>.|TRBD1|TRBV4-2
CAISHARGQGNNEQFF
>once|TRBD1|TRBV7-9
CVSSRDGTGNNEQFF
>.|.|TRBV29-1
CSVDGAGMSNEQFF
>once|.|TRBV29-1
CCVEGEAGGELLF
>.|.|TRBV11-1
CASSSAGSSAGARTDMQYF
>.|.|TRBV28
CVTGPWHEQYF
>.|.|TRBV11-3
CVSSPEEGNYEQYF
>.|.|TRBV11-2
CASSSGNRASSYNGQFF
>.|.|TRBV3-1
CVSSRTAQGTQYF
>.|.|TRBV6-2/TRBV6-3
CTSSSGPMNHGYTF
>.|TRBD1|TRBV28
CPSRPPVGQGAYNEQFF
>.|.|TRBV5-1
CASSLERVAGDGYTF
>.|TRBD2|TRBV14
CACSPTLGRETQYF
>.|.|TRBV7-9
CASSPTYGEQRRRDTQYF
>many|TRBD2|TRBV12-3/TRBV12-4
CASSFTGTTYNEQFF
>.|.|TRBV7-8
CASSPLPSGLAKNIQYF
>medium-sized|.|TRBV5-6
CASSFHGFNTEAFF
>few|.|TRBV7-3
CVSSSNRAGELFF
>.|.|TRBV6-1
CASRITGPRMGLF
>.|TRBD1|TRBV28
CASRLPRQGTYGYTF
>.|.|TRBV11-2
CASSLSGSDNEQSF
>.|.|TRBV11-3
CASSLNASAQFF
>few|.|TRBV10-2
CATLGGTNTEAFF
>.|TRBD2|TRBV11-2
CASSLDAGLINEQFF
>.|.|TRBV5-1
CASSLNERASTDTQYF
>.|TRBD2|TRBV14
CACSLRSGRAVSDTQYF
>once|TRBD2|TRBV30
CAWCPSGNNEELF
>.|.|TRBV11-2
CANRPGGAVRAFF
>.|.|TRBV30
CAWSVQGTSQYNEQFF
>.|.|TRBV5-1
CASCPGGRTIDYTF
>medium-sized|TRBD1|TRBV4-3
CASSHIAGQGGEKLFF
>once|TRBD1|TRBV6-6
CASRHTPGGDSSNQSQHF
>.|.|TRBV24-1
CAAISHWETSATNEKLLF
>.|.|TRBV4-3
CASSQEEGSIQNF
>.|TRBD1|TRBV4-1
CASSLGTGALNTEAFF
>.|TRBD1|TRBV11-2
CVSRLAGGPFDYEQYF
>once|.|TRBV18
CASSPGWDTEAFF
>.|.|TRBV6-2/TRBV6-3
CASRDTGYEEPQHF
>.|.|TRBV11-2
CASSLDRTEIDTEVIF
>.|.|TRBV29-1
CSVDGGGGGNKQFF
>.|.|TRBV12-3/TRBV12-4
CANSPDNGEQYF
>.|TRBD1|TRBV10-2
CASSDRDRGPAGTQYF
>.|.|TRBV28
CASSLEILGPSIDTQYF
>many|.|TRBV28
CASSLGGLTNEKLFF